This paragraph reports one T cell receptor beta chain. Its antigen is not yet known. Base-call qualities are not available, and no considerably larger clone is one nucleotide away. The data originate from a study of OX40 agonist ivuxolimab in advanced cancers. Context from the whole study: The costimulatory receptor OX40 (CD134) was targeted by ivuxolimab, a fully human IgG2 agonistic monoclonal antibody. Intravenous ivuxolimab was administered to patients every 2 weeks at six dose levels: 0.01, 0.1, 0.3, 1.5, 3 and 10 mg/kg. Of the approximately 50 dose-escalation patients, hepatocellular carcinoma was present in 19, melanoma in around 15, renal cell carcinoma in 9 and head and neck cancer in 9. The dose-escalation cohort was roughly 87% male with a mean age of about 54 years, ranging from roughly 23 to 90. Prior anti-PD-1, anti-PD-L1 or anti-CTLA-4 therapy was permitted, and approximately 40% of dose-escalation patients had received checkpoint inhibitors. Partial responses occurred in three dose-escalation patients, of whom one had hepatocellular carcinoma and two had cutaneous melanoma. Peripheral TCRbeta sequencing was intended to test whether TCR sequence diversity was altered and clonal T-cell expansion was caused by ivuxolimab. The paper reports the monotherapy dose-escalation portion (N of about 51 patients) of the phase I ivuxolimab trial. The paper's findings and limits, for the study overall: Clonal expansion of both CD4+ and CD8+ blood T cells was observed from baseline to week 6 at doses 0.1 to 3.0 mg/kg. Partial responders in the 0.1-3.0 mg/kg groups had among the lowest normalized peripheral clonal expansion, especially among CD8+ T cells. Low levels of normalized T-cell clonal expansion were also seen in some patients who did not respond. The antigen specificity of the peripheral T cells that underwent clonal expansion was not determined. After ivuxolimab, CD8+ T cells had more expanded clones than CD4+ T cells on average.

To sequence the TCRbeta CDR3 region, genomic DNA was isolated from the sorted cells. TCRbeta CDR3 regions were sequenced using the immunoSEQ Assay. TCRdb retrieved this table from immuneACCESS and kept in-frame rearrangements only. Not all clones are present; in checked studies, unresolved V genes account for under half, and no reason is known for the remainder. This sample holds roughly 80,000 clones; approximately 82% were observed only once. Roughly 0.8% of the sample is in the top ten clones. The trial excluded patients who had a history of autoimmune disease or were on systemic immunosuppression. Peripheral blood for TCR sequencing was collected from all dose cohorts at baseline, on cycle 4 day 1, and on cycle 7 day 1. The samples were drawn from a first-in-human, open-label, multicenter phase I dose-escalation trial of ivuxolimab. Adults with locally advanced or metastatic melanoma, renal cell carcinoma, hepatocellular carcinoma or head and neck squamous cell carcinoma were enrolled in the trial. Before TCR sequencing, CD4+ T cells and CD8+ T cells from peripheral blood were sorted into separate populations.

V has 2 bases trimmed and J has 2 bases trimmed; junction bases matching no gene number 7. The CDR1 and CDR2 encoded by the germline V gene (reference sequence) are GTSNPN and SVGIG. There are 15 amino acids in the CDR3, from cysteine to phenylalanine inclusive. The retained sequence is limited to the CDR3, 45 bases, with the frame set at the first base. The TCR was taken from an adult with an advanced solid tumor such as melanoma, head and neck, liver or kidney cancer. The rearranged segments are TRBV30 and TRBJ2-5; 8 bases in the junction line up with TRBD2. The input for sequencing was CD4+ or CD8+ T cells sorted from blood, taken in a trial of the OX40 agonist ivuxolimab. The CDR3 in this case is CAWSFGIAGQETQYF. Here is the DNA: TGTGCCTGGAGTTTTGGGATAGCGGGACAAGAGACCCAGTACTTC.